Included here is one T cell receptor beta chain sequence, with context. These data are taken from a study of blood T cell repertoires in COVID-19. Whole-study context: Material from acute and convalescent COVID-19 was sourced from the United States, Italy and Spain. In each case, the material was cDNA or gDNA derived from T cells, B-cell-depleted T cells, or PBMCs.

As handled by the study authors: Reference gene primer amplification yielded estimated nucleated cell counts. Profiled with immunoSEQ multiplex PCR; TCRdb holds only in-frame clones, not every one. V, J and clone size reflect that table, while D and trimming were determined from the DNA. This table holds 34,000 or so clones, 85% to 95% found once. V gave up 2 bases and J gave up 0 bases, with 11 bases separating them. Germline CDR1 is MNHNY and CDR2 is SVGAGI (reference sequence). The CDR3 extends over 16 amino acids. Input material: peripheral blood. This clonotype was obtained from a man in his 60s with active or convalescent COVID-19. The chain links TRBV6-6 to TRBJ1-3; D uncertain. The DNA of the CDR3 is TGTGCCAGCAGTTACGGGGAGGAAAGCTCTGGAAACACCATATATTTT. It yields the protein CASSYGEESSGNTIYF.